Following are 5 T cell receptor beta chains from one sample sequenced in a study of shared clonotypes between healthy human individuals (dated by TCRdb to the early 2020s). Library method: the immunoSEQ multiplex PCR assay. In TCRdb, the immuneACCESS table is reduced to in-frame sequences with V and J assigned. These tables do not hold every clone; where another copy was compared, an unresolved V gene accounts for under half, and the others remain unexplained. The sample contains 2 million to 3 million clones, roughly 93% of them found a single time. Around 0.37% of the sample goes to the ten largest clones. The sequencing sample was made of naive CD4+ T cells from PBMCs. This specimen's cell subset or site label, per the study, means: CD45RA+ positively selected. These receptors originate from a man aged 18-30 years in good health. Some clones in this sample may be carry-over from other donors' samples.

CDR3 nucleotides: TGTGCCAGCTCACCAATACAAACTAGCGGGAGGAGTGGAGATACGCAGTATTTT. It yields the protein CASSPIQTSGRSGDTQYF. This sequence joins TRBV18 and TRBJ2-3, with 12 bases fitting TRBD2. The trim removed 2 bases at V and 5 bases at J, leaving 11 bases unmatched. Germline V gene lookup returns CDR1 KGHSH and CDR2 LQKENI. This CDR3 is 18 amino acids long.

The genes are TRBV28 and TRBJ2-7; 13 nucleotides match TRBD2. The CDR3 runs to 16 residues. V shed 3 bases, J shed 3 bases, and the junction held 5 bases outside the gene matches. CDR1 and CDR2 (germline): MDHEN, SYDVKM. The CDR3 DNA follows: TGTGCCAGCAGTTTCGAACTAGCGGGAGGGCACTACGAGCAGTACTTC. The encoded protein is CASSFELAGGHYEQYF.

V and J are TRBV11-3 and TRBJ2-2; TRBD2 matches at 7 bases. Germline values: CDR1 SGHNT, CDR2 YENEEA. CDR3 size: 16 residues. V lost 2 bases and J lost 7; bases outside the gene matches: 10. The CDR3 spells CASSLRRGSGVGELFF. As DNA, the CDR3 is TGTGCCAGCAGCTTACGTCGCGGGAGTGGGGTCGGGGAGCTGTTTTTT.

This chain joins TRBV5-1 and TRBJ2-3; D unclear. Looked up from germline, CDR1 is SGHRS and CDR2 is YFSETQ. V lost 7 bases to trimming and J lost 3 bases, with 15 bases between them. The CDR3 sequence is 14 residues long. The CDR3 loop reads CASAYGPPTDTQYF. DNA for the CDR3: TGCGCCAGCGCATACGGGCCTCCGACAGATACGCAGTATTTT.

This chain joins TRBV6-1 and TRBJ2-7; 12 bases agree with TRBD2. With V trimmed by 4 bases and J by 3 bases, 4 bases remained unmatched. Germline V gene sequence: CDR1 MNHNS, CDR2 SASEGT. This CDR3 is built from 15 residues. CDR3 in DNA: TGTGCCAGCAGTGGGGGACTAGCGGGCCTCTACGAGCAGTACTTC. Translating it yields CASSGGLAGLYEQYF.